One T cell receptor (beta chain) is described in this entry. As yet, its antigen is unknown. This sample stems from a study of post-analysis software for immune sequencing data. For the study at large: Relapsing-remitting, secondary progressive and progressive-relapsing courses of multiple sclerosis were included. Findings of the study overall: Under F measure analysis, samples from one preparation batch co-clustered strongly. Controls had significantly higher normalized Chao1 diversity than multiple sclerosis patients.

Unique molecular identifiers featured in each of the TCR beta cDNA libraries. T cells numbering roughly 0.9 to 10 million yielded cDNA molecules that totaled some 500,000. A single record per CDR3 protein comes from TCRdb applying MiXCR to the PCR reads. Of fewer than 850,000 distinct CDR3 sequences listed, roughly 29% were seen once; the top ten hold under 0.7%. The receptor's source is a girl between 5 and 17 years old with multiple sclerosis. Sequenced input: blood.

CDR3 amino acids: CAMGPGGGYEQYF. The CDR3 DNA sequence: TGTGCCATGGGACCGGGCGGGGGCTACGAGCAGTACTTC. The chain is built from TRBV21-1 and TRBJ2-7; the table assigns TRBD1, which was not confirmed against the DNA. TRBV21-1 is tagged as a pseudogene. The CDR3 covers 13 residues.